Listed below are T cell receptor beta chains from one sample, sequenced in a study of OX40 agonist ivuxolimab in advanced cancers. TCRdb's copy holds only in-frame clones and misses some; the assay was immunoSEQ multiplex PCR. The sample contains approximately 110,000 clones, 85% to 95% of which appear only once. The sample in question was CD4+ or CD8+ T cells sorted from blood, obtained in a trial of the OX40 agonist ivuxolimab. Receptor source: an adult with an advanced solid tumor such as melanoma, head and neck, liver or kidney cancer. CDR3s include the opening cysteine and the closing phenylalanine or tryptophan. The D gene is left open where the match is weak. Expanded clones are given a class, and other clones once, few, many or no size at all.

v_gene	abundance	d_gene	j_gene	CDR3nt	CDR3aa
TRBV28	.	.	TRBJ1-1	TGTGCCAGCAGTGTAATAGAGAACACTGAAGCTTTCTTT	CASSVIENTEAFF
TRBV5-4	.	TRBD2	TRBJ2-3	TGTGCCAGCAGCCTAGCGGGTACTAGCACAGATACGCAGTATTTT	CASSLAGTSTDTQYF
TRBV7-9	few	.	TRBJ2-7	TGTGCCAGCAGCTTACACGTAGGGCAGTACTTC	CASSLHVGQYF
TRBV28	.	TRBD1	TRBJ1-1	TGTGCCAGCAGTTTATCTCCTGACAGGGGGCGAGCTTTCTTT	CASSLSPDRGRAFF
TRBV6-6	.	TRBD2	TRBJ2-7	TGTGCCAGCGGGACTAGCGGTACCTACGAGCAGTACTTC	CASGTSGTYEQYF
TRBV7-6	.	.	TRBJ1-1	TGTGCCAGCAGCTTATCAAGGGACACTGAAGCTTTCTTT	CASSLSRDTEAFF
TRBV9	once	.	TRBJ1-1	TGTGCCAGCAGCGTAGTAGGGGGGAACACTGAAGCTTTCTTT	CASSVVGGNTEAFF
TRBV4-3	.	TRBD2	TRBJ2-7	TGCGCCAGCAGCCAAGAAGGCCCTACTAGCGGGAGGGCCGGCCCCCACGAGCAGTACTTC	CASSQEGPTSGRAGPHEQYF
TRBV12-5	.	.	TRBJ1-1	TGTGCTAGTGGTGTAGGAGATCCTAAGAACACTGAAGCTTTCTTT	CASGVGDPKNTEAFF
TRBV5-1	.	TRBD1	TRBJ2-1	TGCGCCAGCAGCTTGGGGACAGGGGGCGGTGAGCAGTTCTTC	CASSLGTGGGEQFF
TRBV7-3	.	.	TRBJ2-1	TGTGCCAGCAGCACCACCTGGGCAGGTAAAGCCAGTGAGCAGTTCTTC	CASSTTWAGKASEQFF
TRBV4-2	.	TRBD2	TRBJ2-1	TGTGCCAGCAGCCAAATACCTTCGGTAGCGGGAGTCTTCAATGAGCAGTTCTTC	CASSQIPSVAGVFNEQFF
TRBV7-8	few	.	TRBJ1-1	TGTGCCAGCAGGAAGACAGGGAACACTGAAGCTTTCTTT	CASRKTGNTEAFF
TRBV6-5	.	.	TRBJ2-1	TGTGCCAGCAGTTATAATCGGAGATACAATGAGCAGTTCTTC	CASSYNRRYNEQFF
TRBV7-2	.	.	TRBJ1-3	TGTGCCAGCAGCTTATTGGGGGCTACTGGAAACACCATATATTTT	CASSLLGATGNTIYF
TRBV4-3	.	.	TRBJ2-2	TGCGCCAGCAGCCATGAATGGTCGGGTCCGAACACCGGGGAGCTGTTTTTT	CASSHEWSGPNTGELFF
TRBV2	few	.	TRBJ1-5	TGTGCCAGCAGTGAGGGTAGTAGCAATCAGCCCCAGCATTTT	CASSEGSSNQPQHF
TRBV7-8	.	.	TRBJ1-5	TGTGCCAGCAGCTTAAGACAGGAAAGCAATCAGCCCCAGCATTTT	CASSLRQESNQPQHF
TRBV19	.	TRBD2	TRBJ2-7	TGTGCCAGTAGTAATCAACGGACTAGCGGATACTACGAGCAGTACTTC	CASSNQRTSGYYEQYF
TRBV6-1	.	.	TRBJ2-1	TGTGCCAGCAGTGATCTGACGACCCTCTACAATGAGCAGTTCTTC	CASSDLTTLYNEQFF
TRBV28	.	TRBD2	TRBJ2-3	TGTGCCAGCAGTTTAGATGGGACTAGCGGCGTAACGGATACGCAGTATTTT	CASSLDGTSGVTDTQYF
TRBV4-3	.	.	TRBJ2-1	TGCGCCAGCAGCTCCTCAGTAAGCGGGCTATACAATGAGCAGTTCTTC	CASSSSVSGLYNEQFF
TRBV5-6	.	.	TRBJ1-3	TGTGCCAGCAGCTTGGTGTTTTCAGACTCTGGAAACACCATATATTTT	CASSLVFSDSGNTIYF
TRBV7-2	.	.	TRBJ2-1	TGTGCCAGCAGCTTAAGCTTGCGGGATGGTGAGCAGTTCTTC	CASSLSLRDGEQFF
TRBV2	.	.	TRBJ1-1	TGTGCCAGCAGTGAAATGGGGGTTGGGAACACTGAAGCTTTCTTT	CASSEMGVGNTEAFF
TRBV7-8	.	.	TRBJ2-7	TGTGCCAGCAGCTCTATTTCGGGACAAAGGAGCGAGCAGTACTTC	CASSSISGQRSEQYF
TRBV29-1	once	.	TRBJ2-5	TGCAGCGTTGAGGTCTGGGGGGACCAAGAGACCCAGTACTTC	CSVEVWGDQETQYF
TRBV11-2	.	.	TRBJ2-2	TGTGCCAGCAGCTTAGATGGCGGGGCGGGGACCGGGGAGCTGTTTTTT	CASSLDGGAGTGELFF
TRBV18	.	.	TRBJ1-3	TGTGCCAGCTCACCAGCCGGGACGTCTGGAAACACCATATATTTT	CASSPAGTSGNTIYF
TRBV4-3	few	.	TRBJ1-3	TGCGCCAGCAGCCAAGCGGTCGCGGGCACTGGAAACACCATATATTTT	CASSQAVAGTGNTIYF
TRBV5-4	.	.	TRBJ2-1	TGTGCCAGCAGCTTGGACGGCAATGAGCAGTTCTTC	CASSLDGNEQFF
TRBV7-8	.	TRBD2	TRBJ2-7	TGTGCCAGCAGTGCAATAGCGGGAGGTTCCCACGAGCAGTACTTC	CASSAIAGGSHEQYF
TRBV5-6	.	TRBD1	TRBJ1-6	TGTGCCAGCAGCCCCTCGGACAGGAGTTCACCCCTCCACTTT	CASSPSDRSSPLHF
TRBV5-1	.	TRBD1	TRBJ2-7	TGCGCCAGCAGCTACCGGGACAGGGACTACGAGCAGTACTTC	CASSYRDRDYEQYF
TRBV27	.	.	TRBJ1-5	TGTGCCAGCAGTTTTTCAGGTAGCAATCAGCCCCAGCATTTT	CASSFSGSNQPQHF
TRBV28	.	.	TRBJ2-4	TGTGCCAGCAGACCTTACGGAAACATTCAGTACTTC	CASRPYGNIQYF
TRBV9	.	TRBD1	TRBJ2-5	TGTGCCAGCAGCGCGACAGGGGATTGGGAGACCCAGTACTTC	CASSATGDWETQYF
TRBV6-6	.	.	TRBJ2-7	TGTGCCAGCAGCCCCTCCTACGAGCAGTACTTC	CASSPSYEQYF
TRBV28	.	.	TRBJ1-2	TGTGCCAGCAATCGGCCAGGGGTCTATGGCTACACCTTC	CASNRPGVYGYTF
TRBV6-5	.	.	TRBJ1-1	TGTGCCAGCAGAGGGGACATTGAGGGGTCCATTGAAGCTTTCTTT	CASRGDIEGSIEAFF
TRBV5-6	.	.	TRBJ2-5	TGTGCCAGCACCTACCAGCGGGACAGAGAAGAGACCCAGTACTTC	CASTYQRDREETQYF